The rows below give T cell receptor beta chains drawn from one sample of a study of T cell changes during pregnancy in multiple sclerosis. Sequenced by immunoSEQ multiplex PCR; TCRdb stores in-frame clones only, minus some. The profile shows under 110,000 clones, about 89% of them singletons. The sample was peripheral blood, taken before pregnancy. These receptors were taken from a female donor with multiple sclerosis, enrolled in a pregnancy study. Each CDR3 is given with its conserved first and last residue.

V gene: TRBV6-6; J gene: TRBJ1-1; CDR3 protein: CASSYGQASTEAFF
V gene: TRBV30; J gene: TRBJ2-1; CDR3 protein: CAWSVLPDNEQFF
V gene: TRBV20-1; J gene: TRBJ2-3; CDR3 protein: CSASRVDTQYF
V gene: TRBV7-8; J gene: TRBJ2-7; CDR3 protein: CASSLAGGPSGSYEQYF
V gene: TRBV15; J gene: TRBJ1-2; CDR3 protein: CATSRGASGQAYGYTF
V gene: TRBV7-9; J gene: TRBJ2-2; CDR3 protein: CASSPYTGELFF
V gene: TRBV10-3; J gene: TRBJ1-3; CDR3 protein: CAISEQGGNTIYF
V gene: TRBV28; J gene: TRBJ1-5; CDR3 protein: CASRRQRDQPQHF
V gene: TRBV29-1; J gene: TRBJ2-1; CDR3 protein: CSVERFGRPQGNEQFF
V gene: TRBV19; J gene: TRBJ2-1; CDR3 protein: CASSISTGGSNEQFF
V gene: TRBV30; J gene: TRBJ1-4; CDR3 protein: CAWSGTFGGGKLFF
V gene: TRBV7-2; J gene: TRBJ2-4; CDR3 protein: CASSLGLASGSNIQYF
V gene: TRBV6-5; J gene: TRBJ2-1; CDR3 protein: CASSYSSTREDNEQFF
V gene: TRBV7-9; J gene: TRBJ2-7; CDR3 protein: CASSSRVASYEQYF
V gene: TRBV10-1; J gene: TRBJ1-1; CDR3 protein: CASSRGNTEAFF
V gene: TRBV29-1; J gene: TRBJ2-1; CDR3 protein: CSVVVYNEQFF
V gene: TRBV9; J gene: TRBJ1-2; CDR3 protein: CASSVQGAPNYGYTF
V gene: TRBV28; J gene: TRBJ1-1; CDR3 protein: CASSLLNTEAFF
V gene: TRBV5-1; J gene: TRBJ1-1; CDR3 protein: CASSWTGANTEAFF
V gene: TRBV7-9; J gene: TRBJ2-7; CDR3 protein: CASSGGQDRYEQYF
V gene: TRBV2; J gene: TRBJ1-2; CDR3 protein: CARASGQGAFGYTF
V gene: TRBV9; J gene: TRBJ1-4; CDR3 protein: CASSGEGQGNEKLFF
V gene: TRBV6-5; J gene: TRBJ1-5; CDR3 protein: CASSNRVEQPQHF
V gene: TRBV6-5; J gene: TRBJ1-1; CDR3 protein: CASSYRGPEGTEAFF
V gene: TRBV19; J gene: TRBJ2-7; CDR3 protein: CASSIGLAAYEQYF
V gene: TRBV6-4; J gene: TRBJ2-3; CDR3 protein: CASSQTGGSTDTQYF
V gene: TRBV5-6; J gene: TRBJ1-3; CDR3 protein: CASSLYRGAGNTIYF
V gene: TRBV6-1; J gene: TRBJ2-1; CDR3 protein: CASSDKDRGPYNEQFF
V gene: TRBV11-1; J gene: TRBJ1-4; CDR3 protein: CASTSPATNEKLFF
V gene: TRBV6-1; J gene: TRBJ2-1; CDR3 protein: CASSDLGDLPYNEQFF
V gene: TRBV13; J gene: TRBJ1-1; CDR3 protein: CASSLEQGMNTEAFF
V gene: TRBV19; J gene: TRBJ1-1; CDR3 protein: CASKAPGGTEAFF
V gene: TRBV28; J gene: TRBJ2-2; CDR3 protein: CASSLSDRANTGELFF
V gene: TRBV29-1; J gene: TRBJ2-5; CDR3 protein: CSVFIGLARQETQYF
V gene: TRBV2; J gene: TRBJ2-5; CDR3 protein: CASSIPGTPQETQYF
V gene: TRBV19; J gene: TRBJ2-7; CDR3 protein: CASSPGTGSYEQYF
V gene: TRBV7-9; J gene: TRBJ2-3; CDR3 protein: CASSFQVGTKRDTQYF
V gene: TRBV9; J gene: TRBJ1-2; CDR3 protein: CASSPTPRELSYGYTF
V gene: TRBV5-1; J gene: TRBJ2-7; CDR3 protein: CASSTGLDSYEQYF
V gene: TRBV7-2; J gene: TRBJ2-3; CDR3 protein: CASSLGSGLTDTQYF
V gene: TRBV9; J gene: TRBJ2-2; CDR3 protein: CASSVAQGSTGELFF
V gene: TRBV28; J gene: TRBJ1-6; CDR3 protein: CASRDGGKSYNSPLHF
V gene: TRBV7-9; J gene: TRBJ1-6; CDR3 protein: CASSLLQGDSPLHF
V gene: TRBV7-9; J gene: TRBJ1-4; CDR3 protein: CASSFRVGEKLFF
V gene: TRBV6-5; J gene: TRBJ1-2; CDR3 protein: CASSLAGQPDGYTF
V gene: TRBV5-4; J gene: TRBJ2-1; CDR3 protein: CASRAGVSDEQFF
V gene: TRBV7-6; J gene: TRBJ1-1; CDR3 protein: CASSRDLESEAFF
V gene: TRBV11-2; J gene: TRBJ2-7; CDR3 protein: CASSLVAGAGGEQYF
V gene: TRBV6-1; J gene: TRBJ2-7; CDR3 protein: CASSQLAAAYEQYF
V gene: TRBV6-1; J gene: TRBJ2-7; CDR3 protein: CASSARGASYEQYF